This T cell receptor (beta chain) was observed in a study of CDR3 diversity in severe acne. TCRdb fed the PCR reads into MiXCR, producing one record per CDR3 protein. The sample records around 83,000 distinct CDR3 sequences, around 50% being singletons. J lost 6 bases, V lost 0 bases, and 5 bases had no gene match. The CDR3 is made up of 14 amino acids. The germline V gene encodes CDR1 LGHNA and CDR2 YNFKEQ. This clonotype was counted many times. The chain combines TRBV4-2 with TRBJ2-7; 7 nucleotides match TRBD1. The clonotype was recovered from a male donor with severe acne vulgaris. What was sequenced was blood. The CDR3 bases are TGTGCCAGCAGCCAAGAGGATAGGGGGCGCGAGCAGTACTTC. Amino acid sequence: CASSQEDRGREQYF.